Presented here are 21 T cell receptor beta chains from one specimen sequenced in a study of cytomegalovirus exposure and HLA in healthy donors. PCR employed 60 Vbeta and 13 Jbeta primers. Generated by immunoSEQ multiplex PCR, the TCRdb table keeps only in-frame clones and is missing some. The sample includes some 200,000 clones, roughly 80% seen only once; the top ten take around 3.1%. Sequenced material: PBMCs. These TCRs come from a female donor in good health and CMV-seronegative.

This chain joins TRBV6-5 and TRBJ2-5, with TRBD2 identical over 8 bases. This CDR3 is built from 14 residues. J lost 3 bases, V lost 0 bases, and 0 bases had no gene match. The germline V gene encodes CDR1 MNHEY and CDR2 SVGAGI. CDR3 coding DNA: TGTGCCAGCAGTTACTCGACTAGCGAAGAGACCCAGTACTTC. It encodes CASSYSTSEETQYF.

In this sample, this clone turned up once. Other DNA sequences in this specimen translate into the identical CDR3. This rearrangement joins TRBV30 to TRBJ1-1; tentative D call: TRBD1 (5 bases). Germline CDR1 GTSNPN, CDR2 SVGIG (reference sequence). The CDR3 totals 13 residues. V was shortened by 1 base and J by 7 bases, with 13 bases between the two germline ends. The CDR3 coding sequence is TGTGCCTGGAGTGGGGACCAAGCGGGTGAAGCTTTCTTT. This gives the protein CAWSGDQAGEAFF.

The chain uses TRBV30 and TRBJ1-4; the D gene is possibly TRBD1 (6 bases). CDR1 and CDR2 (germline): GTSNPN, SVGIG (reference sequence). This CDR3 region has 17 residues. The V end lost 0 bases, the J end lost 5 bases, and 19 bases lay between the germline ends. This CDR3 reads CAWSVLNYETGNEKLFF. The CDR3 DNA is TGTGCCTGGAGTGTACTAAATTATGAGACAGGCAATGAAAAACTGTTTTTT. Full variable domain (remainder filled in from reference TRBV30 and TRBJ1-4): SQTIHQWPATLVQPVGSPLSLECTVEGTSNPNLYWYRQAAGRGLQLLFYSVGIGQISSEVPQNLSASRPQDRQFILSSKKLLLSDSGFYLCAWSVLNYETGNEKLFFGSGTQLSVL.

The rearrangement joins TRBV19 to TRBJ2-3, with 8 bases identical to TRBD1. CDR3 length: 16 amino acids. The germline CDR1 and CDR2 sequences are LNHDA and SQIVND (reference sequence). J lost 4 bases, V lost 1 base, and 7 bases had no gene match. CDR3 in DNA: TGTGCCAGTAGTATAGTAGGGGGACAGGCCCCAGATACGCAGTATTTT. It yields the protein CASSIVGGQAPDTQYF.

The rearrangement links TRBV2 to TRBJ2-5, with TRBD2 matching 10 bases. Trimming removed 4 bases from V and 2 bases from J; junction bases left unmatched: 7. The germline V gene has CDR1 SNHLY and CDR2 FYNNEI. This CDR3 is 16 amino acids long. DNA for the CDR3: TGTGCCAGCAGTGGGCCGGGACTAGCGTGGCAAGAGACCCAGTACTTC. As protein: CASSGPGLAWQETQYF.

In this sample, this clone turned up once. The V gene is TRBV7-2, the J gene TRBJ2-6; 8 bases agree with TRBD2. V trimming: 2 bases; J trimming: 0 bases; junction bases outside the gene matches: 0. The germline V gene encodes CDR1 SGHTA and CDR2 FQGNSA. This CDR3 contains 16 residues. CDR3 nucleotide sequence: TGTGCCAGCAGCTTAAGCGGGGGCTCTGGGGCCAACGTCCTGACTTTC. Translated: CASSLSGGSGANVLTF. Looking up the rest from reference TRBV7-2 and TRBJ2-6 gives the full variable domain: GAGVSQSPSNKVTEKGKDVELRCDPISGHTALYWYRQSLGQGLEFLIYFQGNSAPDKSGLPSDRFSAERTGGSVSTLTIQRTQQEDSAVYLCASSLSGGSGANVLTFGAGSRLTVL.

The chain has TRBV9 and TRBJ1-2; no definite D call. The CDR3 spans 12 residues. V was pared by 2 bases and J by 4 bases, with 6 bases between. Per germline, CDR1 SGDLS and CDR2 YYNGEE. CDR3 sequence: CASSVDFYGYTF. In nucleotides, the CDR3 is TGTGCCAGCAGCGTGGACTTCTATGGCTACACCTTC.

The chain recombines TRBV7-9 with TRBJ1-1; 7 nucleotides align to TRBD1. With V trimmed by 4 bases and J by 4 bases, 6 bases remained unmatched. The CDR3 spans 14 residues. CDR1 and CDR2 from the germline V gene are SEHNR and FQNEAQ (reference sequence). The CDR3 region is CASSSTGDSTEAFF. For the CDR3, the DNA is TGTGCCAGCAGCTCCACCGGGGACAGCACTGAAGCTTTCTTT.

The J gene is TRBJ2-5, the V gene TRBV7-9; tentative D call: TRBD2 (9 bases). CDR3 length: 16 amino acids. Trimming shortened V by 4 bases and J by 4 bases, and 19 bases separated the two germline ends. Germline V gene sequence: CDR1 SEHNR, CDR2 FQNEAQ (reference sequence). The DNA of the CDR3 is TGTGCCAGCAGCTCTAGCGGGACAGGCCCTGGAGAGACCCAGTACTTC. It yields the protein CASSSSGTGPGETQYF.

The gene calls are TRBV2 and TRBJ2-6; D gene ambiguous. The CDR3 runs 14 residues. V lost 9 bases to trimming and J lost 4 bases, with 13 bases between them. Germline V gene data show CDR1 as SNHLY and CDR2 as FYNNEI. The CDR3 is CASSGVGGANVLTF. The CDR3 nucleotides read TGTGCCAGTTCAGGTGTGGGCGGGGCCAACGTCCTGACTTTC.

This clone was observed a single time. V usage is TRBV2 and J usage is TRBJ2-3; the match to TRBD2 covers 13 bases. The trim removed 9 bases at V and 6 bases at J, leaving 6 bases unmatched. The length of the CDR3 is 14 residues. Germline CDR1 and CDR2: SNHLY and FYNNEI. The CDR3 DNA follows: TGTGCCAGACCAGGACTAGCGGGAGAGGATACGCAGTATTTT. This gives the protein CARPGLAGEDTQYF.

The V and J genes are TRBV19 and TRBJ1-1; 9 bases are shared with TRBD1. Looked up from germline, CDR1 is LNHDA and CDR2 is SQIVND (reference sequence). Trimming removed 7 bases from V and 1 base from J; junction bases left unmatched: 4. The CDR3 contains 14 residues. The CDR3 spells CASTDRGGNTEAFF. In DNA form, the CDR3 reads TGTGCCAGTACGGACAGGGGAGGGAACACTGAAGCTTTCTTT.

This clone has just a few counts. The chain combines TRBV7-9 with TRBJ2-1, with a tentative D call TRBD2 (5 bases). Trimming shortened V by 0 bases and J by 9 bases, and 15 bases separated the two germline ends. There are 15 residues in the CDR3. Per germline, CDR1 SEHNR and CDR2 FQNEAQ (reference sequence). The CDR3 protein is CASSLASTPSGEQFF. CDR3 bases: TGTGCCAGCAGCTTAGCGAGTACCCCCAGCGGTGAGCAGTTCTTC.

The chain is built from TRBV7-2 and TRBJ1-4; 10 positions agree with TRBD1. V lost 1 base and J lost 6; bases outside the gene matches: 5. This CDR3 spans 16 amino acids. Germline V gene sequence: CDR1 SGHTA, CDR2 FQGNSA. This CDR3 is CASSLGAGTGDEKLFF. CDR3 nucleotide sequence: TGTGCCAGCAGCTTAGGGGCCGGGACAGGGGATGAAAAACTGTTTTTT. The variable domain in full, completed from reference TRBV7-2 and TRBJ1-4, reads GAGVSQSPSNKVTEKGKDVELRCDPISGHTALYWYRQSLGQGLEFLIYFQGNSAPDKSGLPSDRFSAERTGGSVSTLTIQRTQQEDSAVYLCASSLGAGTGDEKLFFGSGTQLSVL.

The chain employs TRBV28 and TRBJ2-5; 9 nucleotides match TRBD1. After removal of 5 bases from V and 4 bases from J, the junction contained 8 bases not matched to a gene. The CDR3 length is 15 residues. CDR1 MDHEN and CDR2 SYDVKM come from the germline V gene. The CDR3 DNA reads TGTGCCAGCAGTGGACAGGGGACGTGGTTAGAGACCCAGTACTTC. Translating it yields CASSGQGTWLETQYF.

The chain recombines TRBV23-1 with TRBJ1-5; D perhaps matches TRBD1 (5 bases). TRBV23-1 is recorded as an ORF, its role being uncertain. V was clipped by 0 bases and J by 5 bases, with 11 bases between them. The CDR3 length is 15 residues. CDR3 in amino acids: CASSQSSGKDQPQHF. DNA of the CDR3: TGCGCCAGCAGTCAATCATCAGGGAAAGATCAGCCCCAGCATTTT.

V is TRBV19 and J is TRBJ2-2; D not certain. The CDR3 extends over 13 amino acids. The germline V gene has CDR1 LNHDA and CDR2 SQIVND (reference sequence). The ends were cut back, 7 bases at V and 3 bases at J, with 9 bases in the middle. CDR3 loop: CASTDPDTGELFF. The DNA of the CDR3 is TGTGCCAGTACCGATCCAGACACCGGGGAGCTGTTTTTT.

This chain uses TRBV2 with TRBJ1-5; tentatively, D is TRBD1 (6 bases). Germline CDR1 and CDR2: SNHLY and FYNNEI. The CDR3 length is 15 residues. Trimming cost V 6 bases and J 0 bases, with 12 bases left between them. The CDR3 region has the DNA TGTGCCAGCAGAAGGACAGTGAATAGCAATCAGCCCCAGCATTTT. It codes for CASRRTVNSNQPQHF.

The chain uses TRBV4-1 and TRBJ2-3; 10 positions match TRBD2. Germline-derived CDR1 and CDR2 are MGHRA and YSYEKL. The junction had 4 bases not matched to a gene; V was cut back by 4 bases and J by 0 bases. CDR3 length: 16 residues. Written as DNA, the CDR3 is TGCGCCAGCAGCCTCACTAGCGGGGAGAGCACAGATACGCAGTATTTT. Protein product: CASSLTSGESTDTQYF.

The J gene is TRBJ1-6, the V gene TRBV28, with D unclear. CDR3 length equals 16 residues. Trimming cost V 6 bases and J 4 bases, with 16 bases left between them. Germline V lookup: CDR1 MDHEN, CDR2 SYDVKM. In DNA form, the CDR3 reads TGTGCCAGCAGGTCTCCCACCGGGTCTTATAATTCACCCCTCCACTTT. This gives the protein CASRSPTGSYNSPLHF.

The chain recombines TRBV12-5 with TRBJ2-5; D is undetermined. Germline V gene data show CDR1 as LGHNT and CDR2 as FRNRAP. V lost 1 base and J lost 1, with 13 bases in between. The CDR3 has 16 amino acids. DNA of the CDR3: TGTGCTAGTGGTTTGGGGTCGGCAGGTTCCCAAGAGACCCAGTACTTC. Its protein product is CASGLGSAGSQETQYF.